One sample yielded the 18 T cell receptor beta chains listed below, sequenced in a study of spatial heterogeneity in lung cancer. TCRdb reprocessed the 5' RACE reads with MiXCR, giving one entry per CDR3 protein. Among some 100,000 distinct CDR3 sequences listed, 10% to 15% were seen once. Stated time point: sample taken at primary tumor resection. TCRs were sequenced from unsorted whole RNA of tumor, nontumor lung or PBMC. Sample: PBMCs, taken at surgery. The source is a male donor with early-stage non-small cell lung cancer.

The chain links TRBV7-2 to TRBJ2-5; TRBD1 matches at 11 bases. V was pared by 3 bases and J by 1 base, with 7 bases of the junction left unmatched. CDR3 length: 17 amino acids. Looked up from germline, CDR1 is SGHTA and CDR2 is FQGNSA. DNA for the CDR3: TGTGCCAGCAGCTTTTTTCCGGGACAGGGGGGCCAAGAGACCCAGTACTTC. Translation: CASSFFPGQGGQETQYF.

Many counts were recorded for this clonotype. This chain joins TRBV7-3 and TRBJ2-5, with D perhaps TRBD1 (5 bases). This CDR3 comprises 15 residues. V dropped 1 base and J dropped 5 bases, with 14 bases sitting between them. Germline lookup yields CDR1 SGHTA and CDR2 FQGTGA. Here the CDR3 DNA reads TGTGCCAGCAGCTTAATAAGAGGTGGGGCGGAGACCCAGTACTTC. Its protein is CASSLIRGGAETQYF. Combining the CDR3 with reference TRBV7-3 and TRBJ2-5 gives the whole variable domain GAGVSQTPSNKVTEKGKYVELRCDPISGHTALYWYRQSLGQGPEFLIYFQGTGAADDSGLPNDRFFAVRPEGSVSTLKIQRTERGDSAVYLCASSLIRGGAETQYFGPGTRLLVL.

The V and J genes are TRBV20-1 and TRBJ2-2; maybe TRBD1 (6 bases). CDR1 and CDR2 from the germline V gene are DFQATT and SNEGSKA (reference sequence). The ends were cut back, 1 base at V and 1 base at J, with 7 bases in the middle. The CDR3 totals 14 residues. As DNA, the CDR3 is TGCAGTGCTAGAGCACAGGGGAACACCGGGGAGCTGTTTTTT. This sequence encodes CSARAQGNTGELFF.

The chain joins TRBV9 to TRBJ1-2; D perhaps matches TRBD1 (6 bases). V was shortened by 2 bases and J by 9 bases, with 20 bases between the two germline ends. The CDR3 has 15 amino acids. The germline V gene has CDR1 SGDLS and CDR2 YYNGEE. The CDR3 sequence is CASSVGQQTTISYTF. CDR3 bases: TGTGCCAGCAGCGTCGGACAGCAAACAACTATTAGCTACACCTTC.

This clonotype was recorded at least ten times. The chain carries TRBV28 and TRBJ2-2, with 16 positions matching TRBD2. V was pared by 6 bases and J by 10 bases, with 8 bases of the junction left unmatched. Germline CDR1 and CDR2: MDHEN and SYDVKM. This CDR3 spans 16 amino acids. The CDR3 region is CASRMGLAGGPEELFF. The CDR3, as DNA: TGTGCCAGCAGGATGGGACTAGCGGGAGGGCCTGAGGAGCTGTTTTTT.

This clonotype showed up just once. One end of the junction fails to match germline, which may point to a read error. The chain has TRBV28 and TRBJ1-5; D is undetermined. This CDR3 comprises 16 residues. CDR1 and CDR2 from the germline V gene are MDHEN and SYDVKM. This CDR3 reads CAGSLLFDGSNQPQHF. CDR3 DNA sequence: TGTGCCGGCAGTTTACTTTTCGATGGGAGCAATCAGCCCCAGCATTTT.

The gene calls are TRBV6-5 and TRBJ2-1, with 8 bases identical to TRBD2. The junction had 8 bases not matched to a gene; V was cut back by 6 bases and J by 4 bases. From germline, CDR1 is MNHEY and CDR2 SVGAGI. The CDR3 loop spans 15 amino acids. The CDR3 sequence is CASRTGTRVYNEQFF. In DNA, the CDR3 is TGTGCCAGCAGGACCGGGACTAGAGTTTACAATGAGCAGTTCTTC.

The chain carries TRBV7-3 and TRBJ2-1, with 7 positions matching TRBD2. CDR3 length: 16 amino acids. Trimming removed 4 bases from V and 4 bases from J; junction bases left unmatched: 10. Germline values: CDR1 SGHTA, CDR2 FQGTGA. The CDR3 DNA follows: TGTGCCAGCAGCTCCCGACTAGCAGAGAATTACAATGAGCAGTTCTTC. This sequence encodes CASSSRLAENYNEQFF.

This clonotype was picked up a small number of times. The genes are TRBV20-1 and TRBJ1-2; no clear D gene. Germline V gene data show CDR1 as DFQATT and CDR2 as SNEGSKA (reference sequence). V was shortened by 3 bases and J by 7 bases, with 24 bases between the two germline ends. The CDR3 has 16 residues. CDR3 region: CSASSWVGLISSGYTF. The DNA for the CDR3 is TGCAGTGCTAGTTCCTGGGTGGGGTTGATTTCCAGTGGCTACACCTTC.

This clonotype has a handful of counts. The chain combines TRBV12-3 or TRBV12-4 with TRBJ2-2, with 12 bases identical to TRBD2. J gave up 5 bases and V 6 bases, and 7 bases lay outside the gene matches. There are 16 residues in the CDR3. In DNA, the CDR3 is TGTGCCAGCAGGGGTCCTGGACTAGCGGGGACCGGGGAGCTGTTTTTT. This sequence encodes CASRGPGLAGTGELFF.

The V call is TRBV9, the J call TRBJ2-3; 13 nucleotides agree with TRBD2. Germline V lookup: CDR1 SGDLS, CDR2 YYNGEE. The J segment lost 2 bases and the V segment lost 4 bases, leaving 4 bases of the junction unmatched. CDR3 length: 16 amino acids. As DNA, the CDR3 is TGTGCCAGCAGCCTCGGACTAGCGGGGGTCACAGATACGCAGTATTTT. It is translated as CASSLGLAGVTDTQYF.

This clonotype was picked up many times. This chain joins TRBV28 and TRBJ1-2; D unclear. This CDR3 is 13 amino acids long. Trimming pared 5 bases from V and 2 bases from J, leaving 9 bases between. CDR1 and CDR2 from the germline V gene are MDHEN and SYDVKM. CDR3 sequence (DNA): TGTGCCAGCAGTCCAGGTTCGAACTATGGCTACACCTTC. It encodes CASSPGSNYGYTF.

This clonotype was seen a few times. The chain combines TRBV7-9 with TRBJ2-3; D unclear. Germline V gene sequence: CDR1 SEHNR, CDR2 FQNEAQ (reference sequence). The CDR3 loop spans 14 amino acids. V was trimmed by 6 bases and J by 2 bases, leaving 12 bases between them. The CDR3 here is CASREPLPTDTQYF. The CDR3 DNA reads as TGTGCCAGCAGAGAGCCTCTACCCACAGATACGCAGTATTTT.

The V gene is TRBV20-1, the J gene TRBJ1-4, with 8 bases that match TRBD1. V gave up 8 bases and J gave up 2 bases; unmatched junction bases: 7. The CDR3 runs 14 residues. Germline V lookup: CDR1 DFQATT, CDR2 SNEGSKA (reference sequence). The CDR3 loop reads CSPSDRATNEKLFF. The DNA for the CDR3 is TGCAGTCCGTCGGACAGGGCCACTAATGAAAAACTGTTTTTT.

The J gene is TRBJ2-7, the V gene TRBV7-9; 7 nucleotides match TRBD2. V was clipped by 5 bases and J by 4 bases; unmatched bases: 8. Germline V gene lookup returns CDR1 SEHNR and CDR2 FQNEAQ (reference sequence). This CDR3 has 14 amino acids. DNA of the CDR3: TGTGCCAGCAGCGGTCTAGCGGTAAATTACGAGCAGTACTTC. It translates to CASSGLAVNYEQYF. Full variable domain (rest looked up from reference TRBV7-9 and TRBJ2-7): DTGVSQNPRHKITKRGQNVTFRCDPISEHNRLYWYRQTLGQGPEFLTYFQNEAQLEKSRLLSDRFSAERPKGSFSTLEIQRTEQGDSAMYLCASSGLAVNYEQYFGPGTRLTVT.

The V and J genes are TRBV6-6 and TRBJ1-5, with 9 nucleotides matching TRBD1. The V gene's germline CDR1 is MNHNY and CDR2 SVGAGI (reference sequence). The V and J ends lost 3 bases and 0 bases, in that order; junction bases with no gene match: 6. This CDR3 comprises 17 residues. CDR3 nucleotides: TGTGCCAGCAGTTATACAGGGGGCGCGCTTAGCAATCAGCCCCAGCATTTT. Protein: CASSYTGGALSNQPQHF.

The chain carries TRBV6-2 or TRBV6-3 and TRBJ2-2; 8 bases are shared with TRBD2. V lost 7 bases and J lost 11; bases outside the gene matches: 12. The germline CDR1 and CDR2 sequences are MNHEY and SVGEGT. The CDR3 loop spans 14 amino acids. As DNA, the CDR3 is TGTGCCAGCAAAACTAGCGGCGGACCGTTCGAGCTGTTTTTT. It encodes CASKTSGGPFELFF.

The chain carries TRBV30 and TRBJ1-2, with no clear D. The CDR3 loop spans 12 amino acids. In germline, CDR1 is GTSNPN, CDR2 SVGIG (reference sequence). Trimming left V 2 bases short and J 8 bases short, with 12 bases between. The CDR3 spells CAWSLTEGGYTF. The CDR3 DNA is TGTGCCTGGAGTTTAACCGAAGGAGGCTACACCTTC. Based on the CDR3 plus reference TRBV30 and TRBJ1-2, the full variable domain is SQTIHQWPATLVQPVGSPLSLECTVEGTSNPNLYWYRQAAGRGLQLLFYSVGIGQISSEVPQNLSASRPQDRQFILSSKKLLLSDSGFYLCAWSLTEGGYTFGSGTRLTVV.